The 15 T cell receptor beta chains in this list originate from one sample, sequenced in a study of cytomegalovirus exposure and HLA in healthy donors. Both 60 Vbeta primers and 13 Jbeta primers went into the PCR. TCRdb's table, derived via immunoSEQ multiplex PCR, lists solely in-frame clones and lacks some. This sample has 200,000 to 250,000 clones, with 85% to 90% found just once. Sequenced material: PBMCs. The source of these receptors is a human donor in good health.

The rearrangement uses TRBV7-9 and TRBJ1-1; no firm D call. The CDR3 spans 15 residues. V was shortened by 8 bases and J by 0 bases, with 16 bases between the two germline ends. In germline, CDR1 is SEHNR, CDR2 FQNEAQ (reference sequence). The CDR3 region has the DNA TGTGCCAGCGCCCAGAATGGAGAAATGAACACTGAAGCTTTCTTT. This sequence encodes CASAQNGEMNTEAFF.

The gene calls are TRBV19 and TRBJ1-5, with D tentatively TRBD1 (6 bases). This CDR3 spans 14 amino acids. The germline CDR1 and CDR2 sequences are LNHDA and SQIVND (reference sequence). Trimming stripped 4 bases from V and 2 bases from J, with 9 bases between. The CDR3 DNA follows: TGTGCCAGTAGTAAGGACAGTCGCAATCAGCCCCAGCATTTT. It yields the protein CASSKDSRNQPQHF.

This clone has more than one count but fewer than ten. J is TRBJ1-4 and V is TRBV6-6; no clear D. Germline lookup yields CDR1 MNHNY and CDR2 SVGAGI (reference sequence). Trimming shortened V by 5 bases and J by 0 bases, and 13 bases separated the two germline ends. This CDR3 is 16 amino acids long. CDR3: CASSPPNGATNEKLFF. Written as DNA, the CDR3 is TGTGCCAGCAGTCCTCCTAACGGAGCAACTAATGAAAAACTGTTTTTT.

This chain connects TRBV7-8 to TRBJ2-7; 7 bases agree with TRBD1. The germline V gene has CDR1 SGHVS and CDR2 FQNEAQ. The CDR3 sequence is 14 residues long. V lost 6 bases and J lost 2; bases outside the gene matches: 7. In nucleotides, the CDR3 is TGTGCCAGCAGACGACAGGGTCTCCCCTACGAGCAGTACTTC. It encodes CASRRQGLPYEQYF.

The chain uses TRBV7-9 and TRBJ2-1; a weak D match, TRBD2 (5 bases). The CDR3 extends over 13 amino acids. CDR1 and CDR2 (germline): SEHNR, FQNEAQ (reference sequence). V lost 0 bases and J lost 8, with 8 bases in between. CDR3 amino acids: CASSLASRDEQFF. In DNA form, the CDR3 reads TGTGCCAGCAGCTTAGCCTCGCGGGATGAGCAGTTCTTC. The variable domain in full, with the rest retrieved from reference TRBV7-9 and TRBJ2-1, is DTGVSQNPRHKITKRGQNVTFRCDPISEHNRLYWYRQTLGQGPEFLTYFQNEAQLEKSRLLSDRFSAERPKGSFSTLEIQRTEQGDSAMYLCASSLASRDEQFFGPGTRLTVL.

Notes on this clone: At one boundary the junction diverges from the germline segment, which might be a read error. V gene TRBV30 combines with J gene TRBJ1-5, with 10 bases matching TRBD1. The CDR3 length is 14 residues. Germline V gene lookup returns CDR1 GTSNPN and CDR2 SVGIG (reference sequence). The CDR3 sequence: CAWSRDRGNQPQHF. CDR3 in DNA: TGTGCCTGGAGTCGGGACAGGGGCAACCAGCCCCAGCATTTT.

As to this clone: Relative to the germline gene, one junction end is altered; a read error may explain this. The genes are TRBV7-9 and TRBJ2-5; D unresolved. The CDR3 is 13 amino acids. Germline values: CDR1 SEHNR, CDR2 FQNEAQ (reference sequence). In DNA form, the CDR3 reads TGTTCCAGCAGCTTAGGTCAGGTAGAGACCCAGTACTTC. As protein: CSSSLGQVETQYF.

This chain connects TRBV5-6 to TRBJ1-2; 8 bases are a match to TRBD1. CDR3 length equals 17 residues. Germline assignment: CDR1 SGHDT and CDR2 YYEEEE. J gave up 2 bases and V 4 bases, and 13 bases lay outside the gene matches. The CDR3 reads CASSLKNSGQVNYGYTF. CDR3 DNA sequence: TGTGCCAGCAGCCTAAAAAACTCGGGACAGGTAAACTATGGCTACACCTTC.

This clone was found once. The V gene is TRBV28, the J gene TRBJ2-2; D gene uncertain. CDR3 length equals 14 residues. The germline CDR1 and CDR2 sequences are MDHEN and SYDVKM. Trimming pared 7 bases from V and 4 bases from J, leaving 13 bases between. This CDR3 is CASNERSPTGELFF. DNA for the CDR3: TGTGCCAGCAATGAAAGGAGCCCCACCGGGGAGCTGTTTTTT.

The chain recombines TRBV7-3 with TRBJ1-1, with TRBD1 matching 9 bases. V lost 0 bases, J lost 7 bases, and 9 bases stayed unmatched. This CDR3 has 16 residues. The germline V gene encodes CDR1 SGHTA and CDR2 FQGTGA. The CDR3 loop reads CASSLTAGQGPHEAFF. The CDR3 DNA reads TGTGCCAGCAGCTTAACGGCGGGACAGGGCCCTCATGAAGCTTTCTTT.

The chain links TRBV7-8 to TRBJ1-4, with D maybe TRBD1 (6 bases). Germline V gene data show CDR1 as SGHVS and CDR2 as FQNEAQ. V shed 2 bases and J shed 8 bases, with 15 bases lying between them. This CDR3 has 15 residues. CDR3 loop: CASSLNQGRSEKLFF. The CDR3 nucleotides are TGTGCCAGCAGCTTAAATCAGGGGCGGTCAGAAAAACTGTTTTTT.

In nucleotides, the CDR3 is TGTGCCAGCAGCTGGGAAGGGACAGGGGACGGCTACACCTTC. Protein product: CASSWEGTGDGYTF. V is TRBV5-6 and J is TRBJ1-2; 10 bases map to TRBD1. The CDR3 extends over 14 amino acids. The germline V gene has CDR1 SGHDT and CDR2 YYEEEE. The V segment lost 3 bases and the J segment 8 bases; nucleotides outside the gene matches: 7.

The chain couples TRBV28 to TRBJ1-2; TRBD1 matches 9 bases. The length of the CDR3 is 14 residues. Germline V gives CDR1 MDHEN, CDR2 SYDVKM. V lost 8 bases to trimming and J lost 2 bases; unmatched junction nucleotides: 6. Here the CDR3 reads CASGTGSQNYGYTF. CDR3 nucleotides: TGTGCCAGCGGGACAGGGTCCCAGAACTATGGCTACACCTTC.

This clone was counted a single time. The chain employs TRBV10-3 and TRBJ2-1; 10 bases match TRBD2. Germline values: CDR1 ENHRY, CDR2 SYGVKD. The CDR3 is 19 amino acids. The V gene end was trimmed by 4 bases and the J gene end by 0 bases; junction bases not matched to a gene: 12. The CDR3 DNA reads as TGTGCCATCAGTGGGAGGCAGGAGACTAGCGGGTACTCCTACAATGAGCAGTTCTTC. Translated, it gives CAISGRQETSGYSYNEQFF.

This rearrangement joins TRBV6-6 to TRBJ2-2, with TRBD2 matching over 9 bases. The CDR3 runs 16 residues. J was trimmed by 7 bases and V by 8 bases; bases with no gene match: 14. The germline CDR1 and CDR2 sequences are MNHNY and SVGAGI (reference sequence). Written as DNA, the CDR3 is TGTGCCAGCGAAGAAGTAGCGGGAGTTATGGGCGGGGAGCTGTTTTTT. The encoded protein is CASEEVAGVMGGELFF.